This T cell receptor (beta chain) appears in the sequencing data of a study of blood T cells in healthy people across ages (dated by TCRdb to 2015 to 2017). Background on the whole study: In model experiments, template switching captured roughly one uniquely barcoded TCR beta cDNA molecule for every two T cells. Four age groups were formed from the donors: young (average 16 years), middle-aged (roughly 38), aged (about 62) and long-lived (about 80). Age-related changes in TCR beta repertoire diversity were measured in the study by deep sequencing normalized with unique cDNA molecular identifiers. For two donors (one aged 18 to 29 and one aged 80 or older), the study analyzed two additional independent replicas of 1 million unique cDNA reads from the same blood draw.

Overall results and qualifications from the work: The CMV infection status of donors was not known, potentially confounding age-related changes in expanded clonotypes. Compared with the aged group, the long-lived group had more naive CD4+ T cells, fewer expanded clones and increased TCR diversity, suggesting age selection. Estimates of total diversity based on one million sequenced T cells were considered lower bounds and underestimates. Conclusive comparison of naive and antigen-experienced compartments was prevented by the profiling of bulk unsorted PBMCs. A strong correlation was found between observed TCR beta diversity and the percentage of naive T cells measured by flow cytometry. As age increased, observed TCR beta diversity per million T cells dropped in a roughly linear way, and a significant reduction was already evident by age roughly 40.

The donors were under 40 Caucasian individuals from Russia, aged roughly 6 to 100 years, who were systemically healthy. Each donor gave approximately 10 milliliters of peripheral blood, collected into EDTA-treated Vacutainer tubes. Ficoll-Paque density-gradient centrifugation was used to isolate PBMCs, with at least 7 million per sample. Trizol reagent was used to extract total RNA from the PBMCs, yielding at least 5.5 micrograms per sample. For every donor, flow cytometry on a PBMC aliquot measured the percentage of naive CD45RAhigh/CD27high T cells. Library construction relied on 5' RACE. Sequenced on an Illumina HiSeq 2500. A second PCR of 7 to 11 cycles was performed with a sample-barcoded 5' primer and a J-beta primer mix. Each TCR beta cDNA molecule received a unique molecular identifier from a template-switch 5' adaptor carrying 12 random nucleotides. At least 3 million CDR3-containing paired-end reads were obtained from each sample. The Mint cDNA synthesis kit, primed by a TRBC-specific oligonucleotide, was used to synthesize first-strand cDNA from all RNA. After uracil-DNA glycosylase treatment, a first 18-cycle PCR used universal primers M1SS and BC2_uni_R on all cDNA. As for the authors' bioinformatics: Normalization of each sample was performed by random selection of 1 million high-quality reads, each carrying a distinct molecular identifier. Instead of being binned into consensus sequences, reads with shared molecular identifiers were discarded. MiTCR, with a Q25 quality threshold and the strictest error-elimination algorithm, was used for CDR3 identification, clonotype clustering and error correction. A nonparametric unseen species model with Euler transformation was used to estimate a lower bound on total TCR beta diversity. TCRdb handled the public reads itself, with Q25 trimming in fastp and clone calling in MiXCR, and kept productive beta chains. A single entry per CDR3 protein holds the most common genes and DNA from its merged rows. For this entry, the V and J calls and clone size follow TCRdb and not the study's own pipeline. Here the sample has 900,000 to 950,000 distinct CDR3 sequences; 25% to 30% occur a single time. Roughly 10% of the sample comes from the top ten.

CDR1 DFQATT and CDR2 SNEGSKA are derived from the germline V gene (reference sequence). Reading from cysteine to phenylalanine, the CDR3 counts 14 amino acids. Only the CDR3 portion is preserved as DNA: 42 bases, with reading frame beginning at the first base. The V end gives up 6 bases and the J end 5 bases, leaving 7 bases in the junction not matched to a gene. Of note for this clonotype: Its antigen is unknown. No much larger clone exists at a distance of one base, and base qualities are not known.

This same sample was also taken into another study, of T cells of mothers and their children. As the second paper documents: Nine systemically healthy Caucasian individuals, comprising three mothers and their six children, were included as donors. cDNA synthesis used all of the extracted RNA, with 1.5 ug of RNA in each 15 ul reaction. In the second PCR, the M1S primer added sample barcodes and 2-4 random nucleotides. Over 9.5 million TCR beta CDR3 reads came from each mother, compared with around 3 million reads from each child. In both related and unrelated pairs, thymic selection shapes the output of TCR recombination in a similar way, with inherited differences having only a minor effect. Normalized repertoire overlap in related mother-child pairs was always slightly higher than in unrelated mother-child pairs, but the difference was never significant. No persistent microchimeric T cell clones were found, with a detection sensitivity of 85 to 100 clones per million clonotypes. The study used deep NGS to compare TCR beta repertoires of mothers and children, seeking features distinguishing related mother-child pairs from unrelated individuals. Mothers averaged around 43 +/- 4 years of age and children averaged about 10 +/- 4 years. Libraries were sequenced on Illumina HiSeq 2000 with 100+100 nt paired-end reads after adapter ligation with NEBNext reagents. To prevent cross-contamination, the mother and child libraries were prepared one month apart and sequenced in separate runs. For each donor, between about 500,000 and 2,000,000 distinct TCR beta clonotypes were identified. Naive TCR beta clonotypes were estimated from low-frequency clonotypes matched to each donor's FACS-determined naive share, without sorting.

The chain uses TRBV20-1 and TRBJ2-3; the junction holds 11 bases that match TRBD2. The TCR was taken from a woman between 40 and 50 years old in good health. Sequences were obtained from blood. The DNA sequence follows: TGCAGTGCGCCCGGGACTAGCGGACGAGATACGCAGTATTTT. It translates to CSAPGTSGRDTQYF.